This record concerns one T cell receptor beta chain sequence. Its target is unknown. The record originates from a study of T cells after yellow fever vaccination. Study in general: For low cell numbers, libraries were made with SMART-Seq v4 Ultra Low Input. Study results and caveats: CD4 and CD8 compartments shared a small share of clonotypes.

TCR cDNA was made by 5'RACE template switching, adding a universal primer site and UMIs. TCRdb called the 5' RACE reads again in MiXCR, with one record for every CDR3 protein. The profile covers some 420,000 distinct CDR3 sequences, with 18% appearing a single time and 15% to 20% taken by the ten largest. The CDR3 runs 15 residues. V lost 1 base, J lost 1 base, and 10 bases lay in between. Sequences were derived from PBMCs, sampled before the yellow fever booster vaccination. The chain carries TRBV12-3 or TRBV12-4 and TRBJ1-2; D possibly corresponds to TRBD1 (5 bases). This sequence was found in a man aged 18-30 years who received the YFV17D yellow fever vaccine. CDR3 region: CASSLVPGGNYGYTF. DNA for the CDR3: TGTGCCAGCAGTTTAGTCCCGGGGGGTAACTATGGCTACACCTTC.